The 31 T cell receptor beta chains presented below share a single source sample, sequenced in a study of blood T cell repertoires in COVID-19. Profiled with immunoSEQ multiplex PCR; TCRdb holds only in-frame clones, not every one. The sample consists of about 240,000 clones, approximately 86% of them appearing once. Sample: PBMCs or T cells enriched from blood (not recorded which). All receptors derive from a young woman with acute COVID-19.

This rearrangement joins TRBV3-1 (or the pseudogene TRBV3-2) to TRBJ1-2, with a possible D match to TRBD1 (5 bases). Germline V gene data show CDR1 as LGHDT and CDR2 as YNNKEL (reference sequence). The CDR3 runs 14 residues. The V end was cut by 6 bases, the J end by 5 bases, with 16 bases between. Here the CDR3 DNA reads TGTGCCAGCAGTCCAGCGCAGGGCGGTTATGGCTACACCTTC. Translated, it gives CASSPAQGGYGYTF.

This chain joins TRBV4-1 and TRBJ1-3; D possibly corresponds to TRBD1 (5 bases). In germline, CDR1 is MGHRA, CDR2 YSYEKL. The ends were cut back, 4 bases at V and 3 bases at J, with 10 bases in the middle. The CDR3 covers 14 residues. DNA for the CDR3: TGCGCCAGCAGCCTGGGGGGTGGTGGAAACACCATATATTTT. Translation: CASSLGGGGNTIYF.

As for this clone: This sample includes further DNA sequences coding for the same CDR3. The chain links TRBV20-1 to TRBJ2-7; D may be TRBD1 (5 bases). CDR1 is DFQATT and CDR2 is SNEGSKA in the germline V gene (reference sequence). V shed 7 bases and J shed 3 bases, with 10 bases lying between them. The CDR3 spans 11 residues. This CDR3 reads CSVKTVYEQYF. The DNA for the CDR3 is TGCAGTGTTAAGACAGTCTACGAGCAGTACTTC.

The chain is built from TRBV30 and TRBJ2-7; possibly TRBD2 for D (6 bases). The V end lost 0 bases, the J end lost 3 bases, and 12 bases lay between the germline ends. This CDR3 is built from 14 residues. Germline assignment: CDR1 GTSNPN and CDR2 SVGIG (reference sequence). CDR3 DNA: TGTGCCTGGAGTGTACGACGGACTATCTACGAGCAGTACTTC. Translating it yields CAWSVRRTIYEQYF.

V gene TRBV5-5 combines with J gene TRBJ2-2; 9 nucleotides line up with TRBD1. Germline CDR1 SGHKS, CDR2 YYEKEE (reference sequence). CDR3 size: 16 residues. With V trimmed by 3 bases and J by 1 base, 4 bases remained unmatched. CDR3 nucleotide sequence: TGTGCCAGCAGCTCCTGGACAGGGGTGAACACCGGGGAGCTGTTTTTT. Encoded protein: CASSSWTGVNTGELFF.

CDR3: CASSYAPPGQGAYVPDTEAFF. In DNA, the CDR3 is TGTGCCAGCAGTTACGCCCCCCCGGGACAGGGGGCCTATGTACCTGACACTGAAGCTTTCTTT. The chain recombines TRBV6-2 or TRBV6-3 with TRBJ1-1, with TRBD1 identical over 12 bases. The V gene's germline CDR1 is MNHEY and CDR2 SVGEGT. The trim removed 2 bases at V and 3 bases at J, leaving 19 bases unmatched. The CDR3 has 21 residues.

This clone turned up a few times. The CDR3 loop reads CASSSQTWAESSYEQYF. The CDR3 DNA reads TGTGCCAGCAGCTCCCAAACCTGGGCCGAGAGCTCCTACGAGCAGTACTTC. V and J are TRBV7-8 and TRBJ2-7; D gene ambiguous. Trimming pared 4 bases from V and 0 bases from J, leaving 19 bases between. In germline, CDR1 is SGHVS, CDR2 FQNEAQ. The CDR3 spans 17 residues.

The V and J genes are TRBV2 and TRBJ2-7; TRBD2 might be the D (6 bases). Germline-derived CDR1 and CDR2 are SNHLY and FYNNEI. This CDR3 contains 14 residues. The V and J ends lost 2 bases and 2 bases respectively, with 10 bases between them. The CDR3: CASSELRGTYEQYF. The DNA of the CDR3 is TGTGCCAGCAGTGAATTGCGGGGAACCTACGAGCAGTACTTC.

This CDR3 reads CASSQGQGFSYGYTF. The CDR3 nucleotides read TGTGCCAGCAGCCAAGGCCAGGGGTTTAGCTATGGCTACACCTTC. The J gene is TRBJ1-2, the V gene TRBV4-2, with D possibly being TRBD1 (6 bases). The CDR3 extends over 15 amino acids. With 1 base removed from V and 4 bases from J, the gap between germline ends came to 13 bases. Germline V lookup: CDR1 LGHNA, CDR2 YNFKEQ.

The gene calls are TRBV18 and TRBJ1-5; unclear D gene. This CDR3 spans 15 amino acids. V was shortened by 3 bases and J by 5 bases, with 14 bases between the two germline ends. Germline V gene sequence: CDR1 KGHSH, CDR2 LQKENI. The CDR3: CASSPGSGEHQPQHF. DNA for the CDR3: TGTGCCAGCTCACCCGGGAGTGGGGAGCATCAGCCCCAGCATTTT.

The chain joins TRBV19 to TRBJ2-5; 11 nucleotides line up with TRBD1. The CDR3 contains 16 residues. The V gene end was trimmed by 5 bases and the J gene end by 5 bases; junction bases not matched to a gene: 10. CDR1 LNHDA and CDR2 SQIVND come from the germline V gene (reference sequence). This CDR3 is CASSADVGTGGETQYF. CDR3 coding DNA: TGTGCCAGTAGTGCCGACGTCGGGACAGGGGGGGAGACCCAGTACTTC.

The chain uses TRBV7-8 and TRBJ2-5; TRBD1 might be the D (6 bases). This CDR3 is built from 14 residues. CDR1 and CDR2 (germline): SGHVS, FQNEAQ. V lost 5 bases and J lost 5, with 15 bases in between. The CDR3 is CASSPGTSWETQYF. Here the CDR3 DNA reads TGTGCCAGCAGCCCTGGGACATCCTGGGAGACCCAGTACTTC.

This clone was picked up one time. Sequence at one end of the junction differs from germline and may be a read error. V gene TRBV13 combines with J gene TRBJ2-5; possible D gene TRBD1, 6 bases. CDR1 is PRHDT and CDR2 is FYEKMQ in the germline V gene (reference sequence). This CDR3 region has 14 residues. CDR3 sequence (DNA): TGTACCAGCAGCTTTACAGGGCGCCAAGAGACCCAGTACTTC. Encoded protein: CTSSFTGRQETQYF.

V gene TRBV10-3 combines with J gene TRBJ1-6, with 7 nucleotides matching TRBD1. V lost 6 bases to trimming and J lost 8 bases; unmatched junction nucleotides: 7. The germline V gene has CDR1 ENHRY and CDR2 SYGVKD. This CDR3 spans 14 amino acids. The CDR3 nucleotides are TGTGCCATCAGCACACAGGGGATTGATTCACCCCTCCACTTT. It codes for CAISTQGIDSPLHF.

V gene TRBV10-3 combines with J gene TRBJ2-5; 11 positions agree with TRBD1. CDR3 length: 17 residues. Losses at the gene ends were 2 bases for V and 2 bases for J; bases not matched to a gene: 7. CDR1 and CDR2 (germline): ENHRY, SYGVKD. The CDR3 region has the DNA TGTGCCATCAGTGAGGCCGGGACAGGGGGTGGTCAAGAGACCCAGTACTTC. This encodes CAISEAGTGGGQETQYF.

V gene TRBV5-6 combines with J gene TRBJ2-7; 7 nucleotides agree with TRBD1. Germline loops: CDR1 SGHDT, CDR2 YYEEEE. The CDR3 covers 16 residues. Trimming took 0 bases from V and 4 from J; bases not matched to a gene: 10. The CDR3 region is CASSLDRGSRLYEQYF. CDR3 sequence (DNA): TGTGCCAGCAGCTTGGACAGGGGTAGTCGACTTTACGAGCAGTACTTC.

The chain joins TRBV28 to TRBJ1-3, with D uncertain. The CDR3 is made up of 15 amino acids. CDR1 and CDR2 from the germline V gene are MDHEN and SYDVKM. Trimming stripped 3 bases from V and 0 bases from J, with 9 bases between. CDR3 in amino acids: CASSFMGASGNTIYF. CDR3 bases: TGTGCCAGCAGTTTTATGGGCGCCTCTGGAAACACCATATATTTT.

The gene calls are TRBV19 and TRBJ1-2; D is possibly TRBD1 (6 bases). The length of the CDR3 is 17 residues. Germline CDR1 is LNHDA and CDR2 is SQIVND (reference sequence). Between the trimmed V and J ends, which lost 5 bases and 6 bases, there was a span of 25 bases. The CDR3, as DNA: TGTGCCAGTAGTCCGATTGGGGGGGGCTCAAGGGAGGATGGCTACACCTTC. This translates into CASSPIGGGSREDGYTF.

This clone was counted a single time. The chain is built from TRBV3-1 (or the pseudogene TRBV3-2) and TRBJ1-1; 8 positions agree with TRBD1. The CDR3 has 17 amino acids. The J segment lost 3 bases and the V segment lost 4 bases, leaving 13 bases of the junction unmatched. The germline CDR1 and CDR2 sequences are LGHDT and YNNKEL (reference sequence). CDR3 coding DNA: TGTGCCAGCAGCCCAAGGTCCGGAGGGACAGGCGACACTGAAGCTTTCTTT. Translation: CASSPRSGGTGDTEAFF.

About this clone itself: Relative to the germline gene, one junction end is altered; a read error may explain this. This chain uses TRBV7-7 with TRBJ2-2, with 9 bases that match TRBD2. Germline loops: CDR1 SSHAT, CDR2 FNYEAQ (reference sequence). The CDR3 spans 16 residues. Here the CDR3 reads CASSPRAGGIGGELFF. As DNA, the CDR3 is TGTGCTAGCAGCCCCCGAGCGGGGGGAATCGGCGGGGAGCTGTTTTTT.

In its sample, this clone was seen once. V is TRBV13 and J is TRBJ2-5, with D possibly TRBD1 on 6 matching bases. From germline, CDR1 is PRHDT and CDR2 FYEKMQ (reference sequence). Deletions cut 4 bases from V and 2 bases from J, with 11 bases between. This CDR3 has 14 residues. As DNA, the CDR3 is TGTGCCAGCAGCTATACAGGGATACAAGAGACCCAGTACTTC. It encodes CASSYTGIQETQYF.

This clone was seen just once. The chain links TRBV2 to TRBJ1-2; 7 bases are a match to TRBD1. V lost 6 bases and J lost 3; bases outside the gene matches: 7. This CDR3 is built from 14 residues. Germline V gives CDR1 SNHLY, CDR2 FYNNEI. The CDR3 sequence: CASRSTGTDYGYTF. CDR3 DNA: TGTGCCAGCAGGTCAACCGGGACAGACTATGGCTACACCTTC.

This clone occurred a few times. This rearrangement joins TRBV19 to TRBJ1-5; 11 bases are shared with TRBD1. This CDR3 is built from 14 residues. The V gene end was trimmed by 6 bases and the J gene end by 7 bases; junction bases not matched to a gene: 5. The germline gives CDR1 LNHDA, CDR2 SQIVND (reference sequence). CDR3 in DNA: TGTGCCAGTAGGCGGACAGGGGGCGGCCAGCCCCAGCATTTT. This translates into CASRRTGGGQPQHF.

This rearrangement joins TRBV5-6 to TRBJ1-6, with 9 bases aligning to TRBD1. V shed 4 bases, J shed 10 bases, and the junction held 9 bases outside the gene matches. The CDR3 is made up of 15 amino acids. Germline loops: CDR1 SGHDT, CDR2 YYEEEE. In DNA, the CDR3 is TGTGCCAGCAGCAGAACAGACAGGGGGTGGTCACCCCTCCACTTT. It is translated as CASSRTDRGWSPLHF.

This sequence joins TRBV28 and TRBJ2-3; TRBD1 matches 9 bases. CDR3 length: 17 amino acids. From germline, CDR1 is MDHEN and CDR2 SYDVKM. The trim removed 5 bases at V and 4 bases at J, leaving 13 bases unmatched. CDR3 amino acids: CASSAPGGQGFPDTQYF. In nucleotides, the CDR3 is TGTGCCAGCAGTGCTCCCGGAGGACAGGGGTTCCCAGATACGCAGTATTTT.

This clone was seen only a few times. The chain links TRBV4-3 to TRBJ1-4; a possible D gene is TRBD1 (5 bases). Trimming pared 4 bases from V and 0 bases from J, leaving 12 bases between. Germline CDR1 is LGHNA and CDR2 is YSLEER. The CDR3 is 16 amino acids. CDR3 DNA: TGCGCCAGCAGCCCTCATGGGGGGGCAACTAATGAAAAACTGTTTTTT. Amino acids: CASSPHGGATNEKLFF.

The CDR3 DNA reads as TGCAGCGTTGAAGGGGAGGGGCTGGAGACCCAGTACTTC. Its translation: CSVEGEGLETQYF. The chain links TRBV29-1 to TRBJ2-5, with 7 bases lining up with TRBD2. The CDR3 is 13 amino acids. CDR1 and CDR2 from the germline V gene are SQVTM and ANQGSEA. J lost 5 bases, V lost 1 base, and 4 bases had no gene match.

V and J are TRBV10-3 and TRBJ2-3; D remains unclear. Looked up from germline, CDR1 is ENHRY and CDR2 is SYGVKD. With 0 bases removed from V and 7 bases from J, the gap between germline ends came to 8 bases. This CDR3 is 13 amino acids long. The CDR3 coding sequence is TGTGCCATCAGTGAGTCGACACGGAATACGCAGTATTTT. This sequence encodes CAISESTRNTQYF.

The CDR3: CASSLLGAGELFF. CDR3 DNA sequence: TGTGCCAGCAGCCTTTTAGGGGCCGGGGAGCTGTTTTTT. This chain connects TRBV27 to TRBJ2-2; TRBD1 might be the D (5 bases). Germline CDR1 MNHEY, CDR2 SMNVEV (reference sequence). V shed 6 bases and J shed 6 bases, with 11 bases lying between them. This CDR3 spans 13 amino acids.

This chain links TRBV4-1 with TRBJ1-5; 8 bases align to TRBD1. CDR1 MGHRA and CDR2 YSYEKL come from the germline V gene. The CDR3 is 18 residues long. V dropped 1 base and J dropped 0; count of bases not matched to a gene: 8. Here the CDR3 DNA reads TGCGCCAGCAGCCAAGGGCAGGGGGCGGATTATAGCAATCAGCCCCAGCATTTT. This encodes CASSQGQGADYSNQPQHF.

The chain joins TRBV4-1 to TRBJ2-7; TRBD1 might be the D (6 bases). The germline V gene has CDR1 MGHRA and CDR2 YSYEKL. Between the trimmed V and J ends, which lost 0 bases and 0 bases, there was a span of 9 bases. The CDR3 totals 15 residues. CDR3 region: CASSQDRGFSYEQYF. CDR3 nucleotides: TGCGCCAGCAGCCAAGACAGGGGATTCTCCTACGAGCAGTACTTC.